These 21 T cell receptor beta chains were sequenced from one sample in a study of type 1 and type 2 diabetes patients. PCR was run on genomic DNA. Amplification of the beta chain CDR3 used 30 forward and 13 reverse multiplex primers. TCRdb used MiXCR to reprocess the multiplex PCR reads, holding one entry per CDR3 protein. The sample includes fewer than 300,000 distinct CDR3 sequences, 40% to 50% of them seen just once. Sequencing input: peripheral blood mononuclear cells (PBMCs). Receptors originate from a man between 18 and 29 years old with type 2 diabetes.

A single count supports this clonotype. Relative to the germline gene, one junction end is altered; a read error may explain this. The chain is built from TRBV24-1 and TRBJ2-7; 11 positions agree with TRBD1. This CDR3 comprises 15 residues. Germline lookup yields CDR1 KGHDR and CDR2 SFDVKD. This chain's CDR3 is CAASDAGTGGYEQYF. Here the CDR3 DNA reads TGTGCCGCCAGTGATGCCGGGACAGGGGGCTACGAGCAGTACTTC.

This sequence joins TRBV9 and TRBJ2-1, with 8 bases aligning to TRBD2. The germline V gene has CDR1 SGDLS and CDR2 YYNGEE. The CDR3 totals 14 residues. Trimming at V came to 0 bases and at J to 8 bases, leaving 4 bases not matched to a gene. The CDR3 nucleotides read TGTGCCAGCAGCGTAGCGGGAGGGCCTTATGAGCAGTTCTTC. It is translated as CASSVAGGPYEQFF.

This rearrangement joins TRBV29-1 to TRBJ1-2; TRBD1 matches at 11 bases. The CDR3 is 13 amino acids. Germline V gene sequence: CDR1 SQVTM, CDR2 ANQGSEA. V shed 5 bases and J 7 bases; nucleotides not matched to a gene: 6. The CDR3 DNA follows: TGCAGCGTTTTGGACAGGGGGCATTTTGGCTACACCTTC. It specifies CSVLDRGHFGYTF.

CDR3 region: CASSLFQAGKSYEQYF. CDR3 DNA: TGTGCCAGCTCACTTTTCCAAGCGGGGAAATCCTACGAGCAGTACTTC. This chain connects TRBV28 to TRBJ2-7; TRBD2 agrees at 7 bases. CDR1 MDHEN and CDR2 SYDVKM come from the germline V gene. This CDR3 comprises 16 residues. J gave up 1 base and V 8 bases, and 14 bases lay outside the gene matches.

The chain is built from TRBV12-3 or TRBV12-4 and TRBJ2-5, with D perhaps matching TRBD2 (6 bases). The J call may be incorrect, as the DNA end agrees better with TRBJ2-1. CDR3 size: 16 residues. This CDR3 is CASSLEGAGTYNEQFF. CDR3 sequence (DNA): TGTGCCAGCAGTTTGGAGGGCGCGGGGACCTACAATGAGCAGTTCTTC.

This clonotype appeared many times. The chain couples TRBV13 to TRBJ2-1, with a possible D match to TRBD2 (5 bases). From germline, CDR1 is PRHDT and CDR2 FYEKMQ (reference sequence). The CDR3 extends over 14 amino acids. V was trimmed by 5 bases and J by 8 bases, leaving 16 bases between them. CDR3 in DNA: TGTGCCAGCAGCCCCCGCGAGGGTGTCGATGAGCAGTTCTTC. Protein: CASSPREGVDEQFF.

This clonotype was seen ten or more times. The rearrangement uses TRBV2 and TRBJ2-5; 8 nucleotides match TRBD2. This CDR3 is built from 14 residues. V lost 7 bases, J lost 7 bases, and 11 bases stayed unmatched. The V gene's germline CDR1 is SNHLY and CDR2 FYNNEI. The CDR3 bases are TGTGCCAGCATACTAGCGGCCTCACAGGGGACCCAGTACTTC. Translating gives CASILAASQGTQYF.

A note on this clonotype: An end of the junction differs from the germline gene, which may be a read error. V and J are TRBV7-6 and TRBJ2-5; D is possibly TRBD1 (6 bases). Germline V gene lookup returns CDR1 SGHVS and CDR2 FNYEAQ. There are 13 residues in the CDR3. The CDR3 reads CASSLGDRETQYF. The DNA for the CDR3 is TGTGCTAGCAGCTTAGGAGACAGGGAGACCCAGTACTTC. Full variable domain (remainder filled in from reference TRBV7-6 and TRBJ2-5): GAGVSQSPRYKVTKRGQDVALRCDPISGHVSLYWYRQALGQGPEFLTYFNYEAQQDKSGLPNDRFSAERPEGSISTLTIQRTEQRDSAMYRCASSLGDRETQYFGPGTRLLVL.

A few counts support this clonotype. The chain uses TRBV7-6 and TRBJ2-7; a weak D match, TRBD2 (5 bases). With 5 bases removed from V and 5 bases from J, the gap between germline ends came to 16 bases. Germline V CDR1 and CDR2: SGHVS, FNYEAQ. CDR3 length equals 14 residues. CDR3 DNA sequence: TGTGCCAGCAGCCCGGGATGGAGAGGAGACGAGCAGTACTTC. Encoded protein: CASSPGWRGDEQYF.

Concerning this clonotype: One end of the junction does not line up with germline, which may come from a read error. The chain combines TRBV30 with TRBJ1-5; TRBD1 is a possible D gene (6 bases). The length of the CDR3 is 14 residues. Germline CDR1 and CDR2: GTSNPN and SVGIG (reference sequence). CDR3 DNA: TGTGCCCGGAGTGAGGAAGGGGGTCATCAGCCCCAGCATTTT. This encodes CARSEEGGHQPQHF.

This clonotype was picked up a small number of times. The chain carries TRBV20-1 and TRBJ1-1; 7 nucleotides match TRBD1. CDR3 length: 12 amino acids. Trimming removed 3 bases from V and 10 bases from J; junction bases left unmatched: 8. Germline V lookup: CDR1 DFQATT, CDR2 SNEGSKA (reference sequence). The CDR3 here is CSARAQGKIAFF. CDR3 in DNA: TGCAGTGCTAGGGCACAGGGGAAGATAGCTTTCTTT.

The V call is TRBV9, the J call TRBJ2-7; D might be TRBD1 or TRBD2, each matching 5 bases. Per germline, CDR1 SGDLS and CDR2 YYNGEE. The CDR3 has 14 residues. The V gene lost 4 bases and the J gene lost 5 bases, with 16 bases spanning the gap. The CDR3 DNA reads TGTGCCAGCAGCCGGGGTGGGGGTAGCAACGAGCAGTACTTC. It is translated as CASSRGGGSNEQYF.

This clonotype was found a few times. This sequence joins TRBV6-5 and TRBJ2-7; D remains ambiguous. CDR3 length equals 16 residues. Germline values: CDR1 MNHEY, CDR2 SVGAGI. Trimming stripped 6 bases from V and 4 bases from J, with 22 bases between. CDR3 DNA sequence: TGTGCCAGCAGCTTAGACCAAGGGAAAGGATCGTACGAGCAGTACTTC. Protein: CASSLDQGKGSYEQYF.

The sample holds many counts of this clonotype. The rearrangement links TRBV7-8 to TRBJ2-7; a possible D gene is TRBD2 (6 bases). Germline CDR1 and CDR2: SGHVS and FQNEAQ. This CDR3 comprises 16 residues. V shed 3 bases and J shed 3 bases, with 18 bases lying between them. The DNA for the CDR3 is TGTGCCAGCAGCTTGGACACTTCTGCGGAGGGCTACGAGCAGTACTTC. Its protein product is CASSLDTSAEGYEQYF.

As regards this clonotype: Germline is not matched at one junction end, which may reflect a read error. The CDR3 bases are TGCGCCAGCAGCCAATACGGCGGCTCCTACGGGCAGTACTTC. Translating it yields CASSQYGGSYGQYF. The rearrangement joins TRBV4-1 to TRBJ2-7, with D uncertain. The CDR3 is 14 residues long. Germline V lookup: CDR1 MGHRA, CDR2 YSYEKL.

This clonotype was recorded a few times. The rearrangement joins TRBV20-1 to TRBJ1-1, with 7 bases matching TRBD1. Per the germline V gene, CDR1 is DFQATT and CDR2 is SNEGSKA (reference sequence). This CDR3 has 13 residues. Trimming removed 5 bases from V and 1 base from J; junction bases left unmatched: 4. CDR3 DNA: TGCAGTGCTGAACGGGACAGGAACACTGAAGCTTTCTTT. This encodes CSAERDRNTEAFF.

The J gene is TRBJ1-6, the V gene TRBV6-5; D is unclear. V gave up 6 bases and J gave up 9 bases, with 15 bases separating them. There are 14 residues in the CDR3. In germline, CDR1 is MNHEY, CDR2 SVGAGI. Written as DNA, the CDR3 is TGTGCCAGCAGGGGCCATCCGAATGGTTCACCCCTCCACTTT. Its translation: CASRGHPNGSPLHF.

The chain couples TRBV28 to TRBJ2-7, with 8 bases matching TRBD2. CDR3 length: 14 residues. Germline-derived CDR1 and CDR2 are MDHEN and SYDVKM. With 5 bases clipped from V and 4 bases from J, the junction kept 7 bases outside the gene matches. The CDR3 region is CASSPSGGEYEQYF. The DNA for the CDR3 is TGTGCCAGCAGTCCGAGCGGGGGAGAATACGAGCAGTACTTC.

The genes are TRBV6-1 and TRBJ2-2; D is perhaps TRBD2 (5 bases). The CDR3 sequence is 15 residues long. CDR1 is MNHNS, CDR2 SASEGT, per germline. V was clipped by 6 bases and J by 6 bases, with 17 bases between them. The CDR3 sequence is CASRASFAGAGELFF. CDR3 nucleotide sequence: TGTGCCAGCAGAGCTAGCTTCGCCGGGGCCGGGGAGCTGTTTTTT.

The chain recombines TRBV2 with TRBJ1-1; 7 nucleotides line up with TRBD1. CDR1 and CDR2 from the germline V gene are SNHLY and FYNNEI. This CDR3 has 15 amino acids. The J segment lost 3 bases and the V segment lost 4 bases, leaving 8 bases of the junction unmatched. CDR3 coding DNA: TGTGCCAGCAGTGGAGACAGGGCGCGAGACACTGAAGCTTTCTTT. Its protein is CASSGDRARDTEAFF.

A single count supports this clonotype. The rearrangement links TRBV6-5 to TRBJ2-7; no clear D gene. The germline gives CDR1 MNHEY, CDR2 SVGAGI. Deletions cut 7 bases from V and 1 base from J, with 11 bases between. This CDR3 contains 13 residues. CDR3: CASILPDSYEQYF. CDR3 DNA: TGTGCCAGCATTCTTCCAGATTCCTACGAGCAGTACTTC.